The entry that follows covers one T cell receptor (beta chain) sequence. Mismatch with germline at one junction end may stem from a read error. TCRdb re-derived calls from the RACE reads in MiXCR, one entry per CDR3 protein. The table includes fewer than 400,000 distinct CDR3 sequences, approximately 6.3% detected once. The data belong to a study of human T cells and chemical hapten exposure. This CDR3 comprises 16 residues. Germline assignment: CDR1 SSHAT and CDR2 FNYEAQ (reference sequence). Sample time point: patch test 1, 2 weeks after DPC sensitization. Treatment meaning: therapeutic diphenylcyclopropenone sensitization with weekly scalp DPC.

The V and J genes are TRBV7-7 and TRBJ2-2; 8 bases are a match to TRBD1. Material: whole blood, obtained in connection with sensitization to the hapten diphenylcyclopropenone (DPC). The clonotype was recovered from a woman aged 18-29 years with alopecia areata. Some clones in this sample may be carry-over from other donors' samples. The CDR3 DNA follows: TGTGCTAGCAGCCTAGAAGGGGGACAGGTCACCGGGGAGCTGTTTTTT. This gives the protein CASSLEGGQVTGELFF.